This entry describes one T cell receptor (beta chain). Its antigen remains unidentified. TCRdb's copy holds only in-frame clones and misses some; the assay was immunoSEQ multiplex PCR. The sample gives fewer than 1 million clones, 90% to 97% of which show up once; about 0.21% is in the top ten. Naive CD8 cells lacked CD45RO and underwent positive selection for CCR7, leaving out terminally differentiated effector memory CD45RA+ cells. This entry is derived from a study of shared clonotypes between healthy human individuals. General study results and limits: A handful of donors shared roughly 5% of their naive CD4 clonotypes. Estimated richness values were generally larger in naive subsets than in memory subsets. Even with large depth, rarefaction showed that sorted-subset sequencing was incomplete. In contrast to clonotypes shared by all four donors, non-shared clonotypes had lower generation probabilities.

Germline V gene lookup returns CDR1 SGHTA and CDR2 FQGNSA. The ends were cut back, 2 bases at V and 6 bases at J, with 8 bases in the middle. This CDR3 has 12 residues. The chain combines TRBV7-2 with TRBJ2-7; a weak D match, TRBD1 (5 bases). This TCR was sampled from a man aged 30-40 years in good health. Source material: naive CD8+ T cells sorted from blood. The CDR3, as DNA: TGTGCCAGCAGCTTAAGGGGTCGCGAGCAGTACTTC. The encoded protein is CASSLRGREQYF.